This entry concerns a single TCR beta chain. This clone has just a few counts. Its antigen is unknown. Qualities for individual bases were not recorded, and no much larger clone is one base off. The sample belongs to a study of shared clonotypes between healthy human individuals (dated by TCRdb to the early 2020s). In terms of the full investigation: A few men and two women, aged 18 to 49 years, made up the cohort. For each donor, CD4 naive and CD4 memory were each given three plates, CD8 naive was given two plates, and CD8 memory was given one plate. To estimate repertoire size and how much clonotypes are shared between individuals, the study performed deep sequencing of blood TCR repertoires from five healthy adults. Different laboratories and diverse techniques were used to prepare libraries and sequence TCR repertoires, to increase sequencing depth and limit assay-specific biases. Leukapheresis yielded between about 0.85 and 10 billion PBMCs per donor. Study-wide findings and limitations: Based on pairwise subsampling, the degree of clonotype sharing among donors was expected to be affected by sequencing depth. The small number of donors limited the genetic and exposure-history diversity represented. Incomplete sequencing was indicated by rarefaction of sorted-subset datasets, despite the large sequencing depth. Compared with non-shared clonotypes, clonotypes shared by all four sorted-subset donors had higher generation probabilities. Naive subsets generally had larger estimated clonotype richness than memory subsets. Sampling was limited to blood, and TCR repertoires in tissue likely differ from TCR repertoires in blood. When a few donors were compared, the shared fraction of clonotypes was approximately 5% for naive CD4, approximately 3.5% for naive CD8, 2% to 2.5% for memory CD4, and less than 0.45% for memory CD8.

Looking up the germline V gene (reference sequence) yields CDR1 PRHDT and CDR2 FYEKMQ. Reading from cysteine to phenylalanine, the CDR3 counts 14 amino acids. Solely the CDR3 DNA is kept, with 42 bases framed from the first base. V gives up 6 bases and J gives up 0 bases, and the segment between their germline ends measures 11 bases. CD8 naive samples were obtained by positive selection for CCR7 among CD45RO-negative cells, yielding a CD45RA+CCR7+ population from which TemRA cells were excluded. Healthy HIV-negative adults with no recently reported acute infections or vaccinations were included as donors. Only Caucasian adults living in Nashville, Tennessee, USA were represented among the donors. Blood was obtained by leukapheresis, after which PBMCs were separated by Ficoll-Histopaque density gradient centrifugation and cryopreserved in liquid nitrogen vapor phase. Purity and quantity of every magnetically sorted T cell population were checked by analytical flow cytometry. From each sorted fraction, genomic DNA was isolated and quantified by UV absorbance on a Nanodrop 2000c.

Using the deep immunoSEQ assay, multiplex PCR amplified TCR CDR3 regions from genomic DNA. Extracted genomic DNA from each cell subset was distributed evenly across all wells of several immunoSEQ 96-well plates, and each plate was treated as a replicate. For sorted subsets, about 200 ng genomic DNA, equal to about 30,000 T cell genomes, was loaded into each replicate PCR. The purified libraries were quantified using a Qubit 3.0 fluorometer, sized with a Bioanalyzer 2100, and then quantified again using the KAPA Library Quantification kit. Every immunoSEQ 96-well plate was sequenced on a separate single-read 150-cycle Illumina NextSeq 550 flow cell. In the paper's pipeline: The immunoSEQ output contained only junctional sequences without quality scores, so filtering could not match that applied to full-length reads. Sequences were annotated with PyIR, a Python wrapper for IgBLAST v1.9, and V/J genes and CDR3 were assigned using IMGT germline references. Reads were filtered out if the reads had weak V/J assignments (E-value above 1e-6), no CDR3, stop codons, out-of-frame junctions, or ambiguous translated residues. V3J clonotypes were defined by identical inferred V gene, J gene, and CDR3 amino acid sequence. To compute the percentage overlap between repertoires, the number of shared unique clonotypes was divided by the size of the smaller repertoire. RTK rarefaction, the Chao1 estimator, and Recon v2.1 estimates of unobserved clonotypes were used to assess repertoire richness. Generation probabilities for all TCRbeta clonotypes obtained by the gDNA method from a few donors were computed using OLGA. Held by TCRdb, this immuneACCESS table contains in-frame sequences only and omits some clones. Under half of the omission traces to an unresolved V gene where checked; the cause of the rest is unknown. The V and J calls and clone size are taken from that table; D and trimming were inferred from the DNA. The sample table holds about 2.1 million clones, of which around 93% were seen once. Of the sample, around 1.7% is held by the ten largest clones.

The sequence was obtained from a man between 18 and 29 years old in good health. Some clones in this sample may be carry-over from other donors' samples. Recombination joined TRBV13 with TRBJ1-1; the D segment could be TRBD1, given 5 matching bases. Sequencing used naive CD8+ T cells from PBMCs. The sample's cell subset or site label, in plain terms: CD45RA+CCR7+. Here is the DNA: TGTGCCAGCAGGGGGCTGGGCATGAACACTGAAGCTTTCTTT. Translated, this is CASRGLGMNTEAFF.